This TCR beta chain was sequenced during a study of T cells after yellow fever vaccination. Making TCR cDNA involved 5'RACE template switching, which added UMIs and a universal primer site. TCRdb re-called the 5' RACE reads with MiXCR, one entry per CDR3 protein. The table includes roughly 300,000 distinct CDR3 sequences, 6.8% detected once. The V gene lost 6 bases and the J gene lost 4 bases, with 12 bases spanning the gap. The germline V gene has CDR1 MNHEY and CDR2 SMNVEV (reference sequence). The CDR3 is 14 amino acids. This chain links TRBV27 with TRBJ2-2, with unresolved D. The clonotype comes from a young man who received the YFV17D yellow fever vaccine. This specimen was PBMCs, taken roughly 47 days after the first yellow fever vaccination. CDR3 bases: TGTGCCAGCAGCTACGGGTACTCCACCGGGGAGCTGTTTTTT. It codes for CASSYGYSTGELFF.